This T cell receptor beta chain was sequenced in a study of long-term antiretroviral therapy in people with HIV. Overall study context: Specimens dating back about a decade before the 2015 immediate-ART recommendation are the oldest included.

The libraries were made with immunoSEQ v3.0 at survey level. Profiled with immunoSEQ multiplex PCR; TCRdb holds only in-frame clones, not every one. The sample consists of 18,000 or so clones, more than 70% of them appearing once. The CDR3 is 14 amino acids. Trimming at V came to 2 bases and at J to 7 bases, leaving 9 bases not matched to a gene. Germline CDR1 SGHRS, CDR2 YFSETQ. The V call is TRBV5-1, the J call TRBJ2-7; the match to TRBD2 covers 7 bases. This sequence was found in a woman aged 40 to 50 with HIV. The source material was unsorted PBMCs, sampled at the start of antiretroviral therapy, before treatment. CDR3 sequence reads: CASSFSGEGREQYF. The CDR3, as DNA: TGCGCCAGCAGCTTTTCGGGGGAGGGGAGAGAGCAGTACTTC.